This entry describes one TCR beta chain. What it recognizes is unknown. The data were obtained in a study of blood T cells in healthy people across ages. Looking at the study overall: In model experiments, template switching was able to capture about one barcoded beta molecule for every two T cells that were present. Study results and caveats: Lack of knowledge of donor CMV status possibly confounded expanded clonotype changes. Higher diversity and more naive CD4+ cells were features of long-lived donors, compared to aged donors.

The CDR3 is 16 amino acids. Germline V gene lookup returns CDR1 DFQATT and CDR2 SNEGSKA (reference sequence). Trimming stripped 2 bases from V and 0 bases from J, with 16 bases between. The use of a sample-barcoded 5' primer and a J-beta primer mix characterized a second PCR of roughly 6 to 11 cycles. One entry per CDR3 protein results from TCRdb running MiXCR on the 5' RACE reads. Here the sample spans around 750,000 distinct CDR3 sequences, approximately 53% being singletons. This sequence originates from a man at least 80 years old in good health. Sequencing used blood. V is TRBV20-1 and J is TRBJ2-5; unclear D gene. CDR3 in amino acids: CSARSTRTSYQETQYF. DNA for the CDR3: TGCAGTGCTAGATCGACCAGGACGTCGTACCAAGAGACCCAGTACTTC.